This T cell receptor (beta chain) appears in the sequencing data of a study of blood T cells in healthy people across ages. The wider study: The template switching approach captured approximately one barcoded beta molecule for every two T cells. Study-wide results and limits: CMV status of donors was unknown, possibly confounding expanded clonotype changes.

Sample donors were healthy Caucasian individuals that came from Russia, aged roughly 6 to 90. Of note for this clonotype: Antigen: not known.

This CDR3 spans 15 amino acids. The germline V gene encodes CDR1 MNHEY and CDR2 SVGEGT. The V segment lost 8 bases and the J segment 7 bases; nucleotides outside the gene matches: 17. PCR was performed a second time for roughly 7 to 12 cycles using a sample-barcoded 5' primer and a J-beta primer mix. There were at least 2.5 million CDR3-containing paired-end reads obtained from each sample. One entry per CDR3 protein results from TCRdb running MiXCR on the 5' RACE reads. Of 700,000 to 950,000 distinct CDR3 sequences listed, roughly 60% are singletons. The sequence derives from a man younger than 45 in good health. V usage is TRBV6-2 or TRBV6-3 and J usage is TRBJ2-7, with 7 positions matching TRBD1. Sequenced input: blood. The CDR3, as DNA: TGTGCCAGCCGGAAAGGGGGCGATCCGCCGGGGGAGCAGTACTTC. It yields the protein CASRKGGDPPGEQYF.